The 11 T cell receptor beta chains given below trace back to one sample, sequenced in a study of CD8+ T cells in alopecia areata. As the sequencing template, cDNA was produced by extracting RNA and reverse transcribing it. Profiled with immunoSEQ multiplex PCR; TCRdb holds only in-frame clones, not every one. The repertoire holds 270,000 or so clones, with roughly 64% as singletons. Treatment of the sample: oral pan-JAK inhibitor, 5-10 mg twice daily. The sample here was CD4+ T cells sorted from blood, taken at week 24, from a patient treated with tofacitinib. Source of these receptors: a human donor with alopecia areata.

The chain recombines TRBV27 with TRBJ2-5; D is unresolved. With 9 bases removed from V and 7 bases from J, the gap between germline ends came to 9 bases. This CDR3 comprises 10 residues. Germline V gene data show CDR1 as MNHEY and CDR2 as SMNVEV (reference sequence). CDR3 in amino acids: CASGSGTQYF. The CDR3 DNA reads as TGTGCCAGTGGTAGTGGGACCCAGTACTTC.

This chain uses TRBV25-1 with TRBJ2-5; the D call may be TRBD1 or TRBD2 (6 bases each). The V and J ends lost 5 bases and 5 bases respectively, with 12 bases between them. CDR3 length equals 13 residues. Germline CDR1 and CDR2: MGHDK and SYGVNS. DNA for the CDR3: TGTGCCAGCAGTCCCACAGGGAGGGAGACCCAGTACTTC. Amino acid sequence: CASSPTGRETQYF.

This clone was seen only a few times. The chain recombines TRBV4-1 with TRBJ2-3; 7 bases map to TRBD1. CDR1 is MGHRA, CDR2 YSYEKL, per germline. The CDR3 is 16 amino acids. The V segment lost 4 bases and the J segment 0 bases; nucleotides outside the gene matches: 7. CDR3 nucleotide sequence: TGCGCCAGCAGCCGTCGACAGGGAACTAGCACAGATACGCAGTATTTT. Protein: CASSRRQGTSTDTQYF.

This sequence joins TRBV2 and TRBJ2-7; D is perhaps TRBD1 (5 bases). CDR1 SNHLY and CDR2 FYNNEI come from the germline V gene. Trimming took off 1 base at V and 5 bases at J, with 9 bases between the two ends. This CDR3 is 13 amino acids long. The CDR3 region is CASSEVREHEQYF. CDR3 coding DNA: TGTGCCAGCAGTGAAGTCAGGGAACACGAGCAGTACTTC. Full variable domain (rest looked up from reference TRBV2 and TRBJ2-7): EPEVTQTPSHQVTQMGQEVILRCVPISNHLYFYWYRQILGQKVEFLVSFYNNEISEKSEIFDDQFSVERPDGSNFTLKIRSTKLEDSAMYFCASSEVREHEQYFGPGTRLTVT.

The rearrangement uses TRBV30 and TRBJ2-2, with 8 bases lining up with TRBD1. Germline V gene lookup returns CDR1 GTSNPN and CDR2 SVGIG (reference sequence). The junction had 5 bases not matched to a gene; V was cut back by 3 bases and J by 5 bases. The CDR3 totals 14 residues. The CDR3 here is CAWRGTGSTGELFF. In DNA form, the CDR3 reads TGTGCCTGGAGAGGGACAGGCTCAACCGGGGAGCTGTTTTTT.

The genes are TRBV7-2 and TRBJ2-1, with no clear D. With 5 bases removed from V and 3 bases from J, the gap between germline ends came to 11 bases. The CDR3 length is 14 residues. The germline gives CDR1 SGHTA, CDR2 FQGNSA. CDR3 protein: CASSPRPDYNEQFF. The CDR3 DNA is TGTGCCAGCAGCCCACGGCCTGACTACAATGAGCAGTTCTTC. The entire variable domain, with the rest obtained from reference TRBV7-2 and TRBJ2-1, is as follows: GAGVSQSPSNKVTEKGKDVELRCDPISGHTALYWYRQSLGQGLEFLIYFQGNSAPDKSGLPSDRFSAERTGGSVSTLTIQRTQQEDSAVYLCASSPRPDYNEQFFGPGTRLTVL.

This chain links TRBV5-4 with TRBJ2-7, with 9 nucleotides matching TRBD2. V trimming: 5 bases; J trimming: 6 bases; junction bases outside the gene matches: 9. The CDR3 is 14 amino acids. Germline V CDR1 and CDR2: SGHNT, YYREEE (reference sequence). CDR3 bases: TGTGCCAGCAGGCCAACCGGGACTAGCTCCGAGCAGTACTTC. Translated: CASRPTGTSSEQYF.

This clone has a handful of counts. The CDR3 protein is CSVSGGWRYGYTF. CDR3 DNA: TGCAGCGTTAGTGGCGGATGGCGATATGGCTACACCTTC. The chain uses TRBV29-1 and TRBJ1-2; D gene ambiguous. The CDR3 spans 13 residues. Germline CDR1 and CDR2: SQVTM and ANQGSEA. Trimming removed 5 bases from V and 5 bases from J, with 15 bases in between.

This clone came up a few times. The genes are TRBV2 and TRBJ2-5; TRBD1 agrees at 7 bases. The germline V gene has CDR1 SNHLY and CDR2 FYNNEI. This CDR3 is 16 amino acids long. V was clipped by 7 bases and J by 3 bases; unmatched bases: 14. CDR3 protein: CASNPIGGVREETQYF. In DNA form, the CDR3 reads TGTGCCAGCAATCCGATAGGGGGCGTTAGGGAAGAGACCCAGTACTTC. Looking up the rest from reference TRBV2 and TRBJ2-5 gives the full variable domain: EPEVTQTPSHQVTQMGQEVILRCVPISNHLYFYWYRQILGQKVEFLVSFYNNEISEKSEIFDDQFSVERPDGSNFTLKIRSTKLEDSAMYFCASNPIGGVREETQYFGPGTRLLVL.

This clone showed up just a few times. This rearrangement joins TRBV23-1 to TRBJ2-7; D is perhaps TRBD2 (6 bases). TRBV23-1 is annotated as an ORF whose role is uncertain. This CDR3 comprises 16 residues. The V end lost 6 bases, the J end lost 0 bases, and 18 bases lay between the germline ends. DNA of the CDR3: TGCGCCAGCAGGTGGGACTTTTGCGGGTTCTCCTACGAGCAGTACTTC. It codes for CASRWDFCGFSYEQYF.

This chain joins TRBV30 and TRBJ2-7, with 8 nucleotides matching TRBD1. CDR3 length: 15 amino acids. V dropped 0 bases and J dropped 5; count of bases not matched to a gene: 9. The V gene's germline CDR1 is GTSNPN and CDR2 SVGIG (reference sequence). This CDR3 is CAWSVRTGRMDEQYF. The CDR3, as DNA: TGTGCCTGGAGTGTTAGGACAGGGAGAATGGACGAGCAGTACTTC.